The 21 T cell receptor beta chains presented below share a single source sample, sequenced in a study. From the RT-PCR reads, TCRdb called clonotypes with MiXCR, one entry per CDR3 protein. The table shows 650,000 to 800,000 distinct CDR3 sequences, with 14% occurring only once. Sequences were obtained from memory CD4+ T cells from blood. The receptor set was obtained from a female donor in good health, serving as a healthy control.

The rearrangement links TRBV7-2 to TRBJ2-1; no firm D call. Per the germline V gene, CDR1 is SGHTA and CDR2 is FQGNSA. The CDR3 loop spans 14 amino acids. V was shortened by 3 bases and J by 6 bases, with 12 bases between the two germline ends. CDR3 bases: TGTGCCAGCAGCTTTCCCCCCGTGGCCAATGAGCAGTTCTTC. Protein sequence: CASSFPPVANEQFF.

The chain is built from TRBV20-1 and TRBJ2-1; 11 positions agree with TRBD2. Germline V gene sequence: CDR1 DFQATT, CDR2 SNEGSKA (reference sequence). The CDR3 contains 14 residues. V shed 6 bases, J shed 3 bases, and the junction held 4 bases outside the gene matches. The CDR3 spells CSAYSGRGYNEQFF. The CDR3 bases are TGCAGTGCCTATAGCGGGAGGGGCTACAATGAGCAGTTCTTC.

The V and J genes are TRBV7-2 and TRBJ1-6; no reliable D call. V was trimmed by 2 bases and J by 0 bases, leaving 11 bases between them. CDR3 size: 17 residues. CDR1 is SGHTA and CDR2 is FQGNSA in the germline V gene. DNA for the CDR3: TGTGCCAGCAGCTTACAACGGATCAGCTCCTATAATTCACCCCTCCACTTT. Protein sequence: CASSLQRISSYNSPLHF.

This clonotype was counted ten times or more. The chain couples TRBV12-3 or TRBV12-4 to TRBJ2-3; the match to TRBD2 covers 8 bases. CDR3 size: 14 residues. V shed 2 bases, J shed 4 bases, and the junction held 2 bases outside the gene matches. As DNA, the CDR3 is TGTGCCAGCAGTTTAAGGCGGGAGGCAGATACGCAGTATTTT. Protein: CASSLRREADTQYF.

The sample holds a few counts of this clonotype. The chain joins TRBV6-6 to TRBJ2-1; D gene ambiguous. Trimming removed 7 bases at V and 3 bases at J, with 19 bases between. Germline V gene lookup returns CDR1 MNHNY and CDR2 SVGAGI (reference sequence). The CDR3 totals 16 residues. CDR3 amino acids: CASNRMVVSNYNEQFF. The CDR3 nucleotides read TGTGCCAGCAACCGCATGGTAGTTAGCAACTACAATGAGCAGTTCTTC.

This clonotype was counted at least ten times. The V and J genes are TRBV20-1 and TRBJ2-3; no definite D call. Germline assignment: CDR1 DFQATT and CDR2 SNEGSKA (reference sequence). The CDR3 has 15 residues. Trimming removed 3 bases from V and 4 bases from J, with 17 bases in between. Here the CDR3 reads CSASGPSVVPDTQYF. The CDR3 DNA reads as TGCAGTGCTAGTGGTCCTTCAGTGGTTCCAGATACGCAGTATTTT.

The chain recombines TRBV5-4 with TRBJ1-6; 8 bases agree with TRBD1. Germline loops: CDR1 SGHNT, CDR2 YYREEE (reference sequence). The CDR3 runs 16 residues. The J segment lost 7 bases and the V segment lost 3 bases, leaving 9 bases of the junction unmatched. In DNA, the CDR3 is TGTGCCAGCAGCTATCCTGCGGGACAGGCAAATTCACCCCTCCACTTT. Amino acids: CASSYPAGQANSPLHF.

In this sample, this clonotype turned up a few times. V usage is TRBV5-1 and J usage is TRBJ2-1; D gene uncertain. The CDR3 has 13 residues. The germline V and J ends were trimmed by 7 bases and 6 bases, with 14 bases remaining between them. Germline values: CDR1 SGHRS, CDR2 YFSETQ. The CDR3 loop reads CASHDLLGNEQFF. DNA of the CDR3: TGCGCCAGCCATGACCTGCTGGGCAATGAGCAGTTCTTC. The complete variable domain, with remaining parts taken from reference TRBV5-1 and TRBJ2-1, reads KAGVTQTPRYLIKTRGQQVTLSCSPISGHRSVSWYQQTPGQGLQFLFEYFSETQRNKGNFPGRFSGRQFSNSRSEMNVSTLELGDSALYLCASHDLLGNEQFFGPGTRLTVL.

The chain employs TRBV5-1 and TRBJ1-1, with 8 bases identical to TRBD1. CDR1 is SGHRS and CDR2 is YFSETQ in the germline V gene. The CDR3 extends over 15 amino acids. The trim removed 3 bases at V and 3 bases at J, leaving 7 bases unmatched. CDR3 loop: CASSYIQGGDTEAFF. The CDR3 DNA follows: TGCGCCAGCAGCTATATACAGGGGGGAGACACTGAAGCTTTCTTT.

This chain joins TRBV20-1 and TRBJ2-2; 10 bases agree with TRBD2. Trimming removed 2 bases from V and 3 bases from J; junction bases left unmatched: 0. Germline V lookup: CDR1 DFQATT, CDR2 SNEGSKA (reference sequence). This CDR3 region has 14 residues. CDR3 region: CSARLAGDTGELFF. The CDR3, as DNA: TGCAGTGCTAGACTAGCGGGGGACACCGGGGAGCTGTTTTTT.

The rearrangement links TRBV4-1 to TRBJ1-2; tentative D call: TRBD1 (5 bases). The CDR3 covers 13 residues. Germline CDR1 reads MGHRA; CDR2 reads YSYEKL. The V and J ends lost 2 bases and 5 bases respectively, with 9 bases between them. The CDR3 DNA is TGCGCCAGCAGCCAACAGGGTGGGTATGGCTACACCTTC. Its protein product is CASSQQGGYGYTF.

This chain joins TRBV7-2 and TRBJ1-3; 7 bases are shared with TRBD1. V gave up 3 bases and J gave up 0 bases; unmatched junction bases: 2. Germline V gives CDR1 SGHTA, CDR2 FQGNSA. The CDR3 sequence is 15 residues long. For the CDR3, the DNA is TGTGCCAGCAGCTTTTCAGGGGGCTCTGGAAACACCATATATTTT. Translation gives CASSFSGGSGNTIYF.

A few counts support this clonotype. J is TRBJ1-1 and V is TRBV6-1; no clear D. With 2 bases removed from V and 5 bases from J, the gap between germline ends came to 9 bases. The CDR3 has 13 amino acids. Looked up from germline, CDR1 is MNHNS and CDR2 is SASEGT. The CDR3: CASSEYGRTEAFF. Written as DNA, the CDR3 is TGTGCCAGCAGTGAATATGGGAGGACTGAAGCTTTCTTT.

Turning to this clonotype: Its ends do not fully match the called genes, so a read error is possible. The V gene is TRBV5-6, the J gene TRBJ2-7; 9 nucleotides agree with TRBD1. The V gene's germline CDR1 is SGHDT and CDR2 YYEEEE. The CDR3 covers 15 residues. The chain's CDR3 is CAISKSRDRVAEQYF. CDR3 DNA: TGTGCCATCAGCAAAAGCCGGGACAGGGTAGCCGAGCAGTACTTC.

This clonotype was recorded at least ten times. This sequence joins TRBV7-2 and TRBJ2-7; D may be TRBD2 (5 bases). CDR1 is SGHTA, CDR2 FQGNSA, per germline. V lost 6 bases to trimming and J lost 0 bases, with 12 bases between them. CDR3 length equals 14 residues. The CDR3 loop is CASRFLTTSYEQYF. The DNA for the CDR3 is TGTGCCAGCAGATTCCTGACTACCTCCTACGAGCAGTACTTC.

This clonotype was picked up a small number of times. The chain is built from TRBV20-1 and TRBJ1-1; TRBD1 agrees at 7 bases. The V segment lost 3 bases and the J segment 5 bases; nucleotides outside the gene matches: 9. This CDR3 spans 14 amino acids. Germline CDR1 and CDR2: DFQATT and SNEGSKA (reference sequence). The CDR3 DNA reads TGCAGTGCTAGGAGGGGACAGATATGGACTGAAGCTTTCTTT. It yields the protein CSARRGQIWTEAFF.

This clonotype was observed many times. The V call is TRBV27, the J call TRBJ2-7, with D unresolved. The V and J ends lost 6 bases and 0 bases respectively, with 9 bases between them. Germline V gene lookup returns CDR1 MNHEY and CDR2 SMNVEV (reference sequence). The CDR3 is 13 amino acids. The CDR3 bases are TGTGCCAGCAGGCGGTATTCCTCCTACGAGCAGTACTTC. Residues: CASRRYSSYEQYF.

The chain uses TRBV6-6 and TRBJ2-7; TRBD1 agrees at 7 bases. With 5 bases clipped from V and 2 bases from J, the junction kept 6 bases outside the gene matches. CDR3 size: 14 residues. Germline V lookup: CDR1 MNHNY, CDR2 SVGAGI (reference sequence). The CDR3 nucleotides read TGTGCCAGCAGTCGACAGGGAGTCACCTACGAGCAGTACTTC. Translating gives CASSRQGVTYEQYF.

The chain uses TRBV7-9 and TRBJ2-2; unclear D gene. Per the germline V gene, CDR1 is SEHNR and CDR2 is FQNEAQ (reference sequence). The CDR3 is made up of 11 amino acids. V was clipped by 5 bases and J by 8 bases, with 6 bases between them. CDR3 in amino acids: CASSPSGELFF. CDR3 DNA sequence: TGTGCCAGCAGCCCCTCGGGGGAGCTGTTTTTT.

This clonotype has only a few counts. The V call is TRBV12-3 or TRBV12-4, the J call TRBJ1-1; 8 nucleotides line up with TRBD1. The CDR3 loop spans 14 amino acids. V was pared by 6 bases and J by 6 bases, with 9 bases of the junction left unmatched. The CDR3, as DNA: TGTGCCAGCAGGGGACAGGCCCGATGGCCTGAAGCTTTCTTT. Its translation: CASRGQARWPEAFF.

This clonotype was seen a few times. J is TRBJ2-1 and V is TRBV7-2, with D tentatively TRBD2 (7 bases). This CDR3 has 13 residues. Trimming removed 4 bases from V and 6 bases from J, with 10 bases in between. Germline V gene data show CDR1 as SGHTA and CDR2 as FQGNSA. DNA for the CDR3: TGTGCCAGCAGCTGGAGGGGGGGCAATGAGCAGTTCTTC. As protein: CASSWRGGNEQFF.